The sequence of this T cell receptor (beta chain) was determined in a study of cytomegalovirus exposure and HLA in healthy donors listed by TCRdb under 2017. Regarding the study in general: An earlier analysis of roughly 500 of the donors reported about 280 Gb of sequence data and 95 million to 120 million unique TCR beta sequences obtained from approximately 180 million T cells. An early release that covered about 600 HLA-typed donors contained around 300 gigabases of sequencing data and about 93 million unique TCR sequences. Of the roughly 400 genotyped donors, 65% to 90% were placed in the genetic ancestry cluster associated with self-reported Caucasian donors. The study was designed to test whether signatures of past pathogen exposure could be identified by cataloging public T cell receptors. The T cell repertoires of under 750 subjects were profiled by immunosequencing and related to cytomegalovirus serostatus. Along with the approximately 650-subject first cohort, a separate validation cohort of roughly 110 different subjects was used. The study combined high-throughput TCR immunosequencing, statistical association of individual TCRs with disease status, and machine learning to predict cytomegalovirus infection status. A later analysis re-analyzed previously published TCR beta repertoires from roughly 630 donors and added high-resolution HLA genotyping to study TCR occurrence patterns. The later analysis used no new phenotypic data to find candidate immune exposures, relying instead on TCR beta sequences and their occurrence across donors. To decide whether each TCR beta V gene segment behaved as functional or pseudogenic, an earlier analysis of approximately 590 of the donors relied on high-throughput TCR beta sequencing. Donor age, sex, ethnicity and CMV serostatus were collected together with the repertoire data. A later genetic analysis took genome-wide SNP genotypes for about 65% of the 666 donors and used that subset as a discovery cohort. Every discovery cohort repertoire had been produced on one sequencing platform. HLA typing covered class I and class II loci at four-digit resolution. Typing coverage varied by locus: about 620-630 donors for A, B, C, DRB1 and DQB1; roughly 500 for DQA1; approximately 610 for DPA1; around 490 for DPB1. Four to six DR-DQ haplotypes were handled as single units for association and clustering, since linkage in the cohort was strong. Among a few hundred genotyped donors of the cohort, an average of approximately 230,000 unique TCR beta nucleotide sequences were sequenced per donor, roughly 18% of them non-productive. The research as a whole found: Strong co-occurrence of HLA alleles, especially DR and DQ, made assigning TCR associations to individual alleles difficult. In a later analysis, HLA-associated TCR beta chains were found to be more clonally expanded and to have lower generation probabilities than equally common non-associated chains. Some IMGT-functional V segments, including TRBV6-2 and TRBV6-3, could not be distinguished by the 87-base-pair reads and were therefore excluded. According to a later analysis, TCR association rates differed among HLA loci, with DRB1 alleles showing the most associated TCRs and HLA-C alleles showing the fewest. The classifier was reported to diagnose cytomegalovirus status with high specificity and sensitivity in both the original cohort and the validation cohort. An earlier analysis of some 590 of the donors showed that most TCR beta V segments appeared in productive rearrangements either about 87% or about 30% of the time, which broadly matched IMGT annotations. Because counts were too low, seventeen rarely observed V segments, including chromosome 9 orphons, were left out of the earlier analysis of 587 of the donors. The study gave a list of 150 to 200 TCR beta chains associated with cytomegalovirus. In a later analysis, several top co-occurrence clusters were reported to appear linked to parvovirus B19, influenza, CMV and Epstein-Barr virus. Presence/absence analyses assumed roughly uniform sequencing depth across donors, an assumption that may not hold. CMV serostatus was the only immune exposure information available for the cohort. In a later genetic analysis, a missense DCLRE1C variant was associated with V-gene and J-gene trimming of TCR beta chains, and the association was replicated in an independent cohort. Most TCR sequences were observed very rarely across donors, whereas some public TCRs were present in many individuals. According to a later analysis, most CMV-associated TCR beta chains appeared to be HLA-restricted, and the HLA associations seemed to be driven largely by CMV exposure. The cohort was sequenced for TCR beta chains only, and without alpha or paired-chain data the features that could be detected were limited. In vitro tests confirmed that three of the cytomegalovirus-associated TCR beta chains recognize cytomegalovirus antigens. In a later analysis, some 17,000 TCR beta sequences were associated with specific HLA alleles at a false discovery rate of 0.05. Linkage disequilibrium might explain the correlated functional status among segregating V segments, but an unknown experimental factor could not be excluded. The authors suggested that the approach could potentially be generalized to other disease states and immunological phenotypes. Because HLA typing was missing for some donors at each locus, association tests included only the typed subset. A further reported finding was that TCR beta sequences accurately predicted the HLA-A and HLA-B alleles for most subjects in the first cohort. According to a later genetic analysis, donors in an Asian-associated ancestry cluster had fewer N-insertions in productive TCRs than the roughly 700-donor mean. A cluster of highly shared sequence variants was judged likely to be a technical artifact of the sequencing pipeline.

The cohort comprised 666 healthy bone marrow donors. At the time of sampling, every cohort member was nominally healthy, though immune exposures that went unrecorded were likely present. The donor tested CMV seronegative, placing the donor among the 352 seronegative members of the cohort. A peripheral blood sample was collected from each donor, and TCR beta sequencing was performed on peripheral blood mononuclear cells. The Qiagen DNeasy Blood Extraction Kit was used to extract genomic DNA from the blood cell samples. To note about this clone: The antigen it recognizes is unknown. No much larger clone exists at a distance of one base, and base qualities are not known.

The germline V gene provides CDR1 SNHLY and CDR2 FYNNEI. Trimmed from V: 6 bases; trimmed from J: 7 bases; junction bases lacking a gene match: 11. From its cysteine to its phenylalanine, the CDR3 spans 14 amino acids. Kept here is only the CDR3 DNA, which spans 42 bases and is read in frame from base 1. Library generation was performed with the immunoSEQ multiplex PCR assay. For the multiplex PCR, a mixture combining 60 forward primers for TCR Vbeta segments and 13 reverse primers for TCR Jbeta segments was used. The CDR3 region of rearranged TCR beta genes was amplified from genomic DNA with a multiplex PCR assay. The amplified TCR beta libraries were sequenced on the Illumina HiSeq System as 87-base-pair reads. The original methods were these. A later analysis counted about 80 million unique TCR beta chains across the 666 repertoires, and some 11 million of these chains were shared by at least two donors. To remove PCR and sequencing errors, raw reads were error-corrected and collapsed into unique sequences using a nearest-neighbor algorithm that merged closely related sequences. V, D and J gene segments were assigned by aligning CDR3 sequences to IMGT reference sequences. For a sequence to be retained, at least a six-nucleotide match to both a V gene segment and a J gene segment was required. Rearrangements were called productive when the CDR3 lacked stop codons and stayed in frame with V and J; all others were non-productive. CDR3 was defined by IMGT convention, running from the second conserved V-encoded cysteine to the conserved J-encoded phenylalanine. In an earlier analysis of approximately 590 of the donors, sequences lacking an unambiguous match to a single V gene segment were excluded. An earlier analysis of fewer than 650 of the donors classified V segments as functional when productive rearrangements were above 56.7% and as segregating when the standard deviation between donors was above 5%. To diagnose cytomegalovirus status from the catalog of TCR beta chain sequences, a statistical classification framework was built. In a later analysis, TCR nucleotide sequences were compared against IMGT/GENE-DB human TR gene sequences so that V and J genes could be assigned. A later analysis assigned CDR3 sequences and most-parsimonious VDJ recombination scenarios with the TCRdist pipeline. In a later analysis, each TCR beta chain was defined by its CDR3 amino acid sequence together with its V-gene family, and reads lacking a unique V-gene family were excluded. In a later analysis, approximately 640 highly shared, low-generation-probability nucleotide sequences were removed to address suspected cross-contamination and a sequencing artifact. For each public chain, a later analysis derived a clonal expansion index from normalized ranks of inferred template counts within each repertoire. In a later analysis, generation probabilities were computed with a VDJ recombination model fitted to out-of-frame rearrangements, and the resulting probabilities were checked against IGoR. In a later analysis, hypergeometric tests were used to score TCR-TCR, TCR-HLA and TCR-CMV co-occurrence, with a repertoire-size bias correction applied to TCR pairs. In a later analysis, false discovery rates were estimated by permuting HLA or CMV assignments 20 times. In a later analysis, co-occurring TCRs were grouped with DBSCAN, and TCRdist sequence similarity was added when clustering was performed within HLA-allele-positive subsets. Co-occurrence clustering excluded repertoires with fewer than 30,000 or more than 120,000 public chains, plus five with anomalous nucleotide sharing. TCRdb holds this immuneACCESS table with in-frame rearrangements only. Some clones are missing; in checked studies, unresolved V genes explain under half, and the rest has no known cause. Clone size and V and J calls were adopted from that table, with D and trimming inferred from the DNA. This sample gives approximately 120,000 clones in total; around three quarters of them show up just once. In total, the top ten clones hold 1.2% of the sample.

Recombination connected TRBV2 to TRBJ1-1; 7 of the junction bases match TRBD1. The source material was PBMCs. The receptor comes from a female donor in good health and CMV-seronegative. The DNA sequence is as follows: TGTGCCAGCAGCGGGCGCGGACAGGCCCGTGAAGCTTTCTTT. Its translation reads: CASSGRGQAREAFF.